This T cell receptor (beta chain) was documented in a study of blood T cell repertoires in COVID-19. Looking at the study overall: Samples taken during acute and convalescent COVID-19 were collected in the United States, Italy and Spain. T cells, B-cell-depleted T cells, or PBMCs provided the cDNA or gDNA that served as material.

The CDR3 length is 12 residues. The V gene lost 5 bases and the J gene lost 5 bases, with 8 bases spanning the gap. Germline V gene data show CDR1 as SGHNT and CDR2 as YENEEA. Under the authors' procedure: Estimates of nucleated cell counts were drawn from the amplification of reference gene primers. Sequencing was performed with immunoSEQ multiplex PCR; in TCRdb, only in-frame clones are kept and a portion is missing. That table supplies the V and J calls and clone size; D and trimming were determined from the DNA. The table shows 150,000 to 180,000 clones, with about 90% occurring only once. The chain couples TRBV11-3 to TRBJ2-3, with D possibly TRBD1 on 5 matching bases. The receptor comes from a man aged 50 to 60 with acute or convalescent COVID-19. The sample was peripheral blood. This CDR3 reads CASSATGDTQYF. Written as DNA, the CDR3 is TGTGCCAGCAGCGCTACAGGAGATACGCAGTATTTT.